This TCR beta chain was sequenced in a study of blood T cell repertoires in COVID-19. Method: immunoSEQ multiplex PCR; TCRdb's copy keeps in-frame clones and lacks some. The sample includes 65,000 to 70,000 clones, approximately 75% seen only once; the top ten take 6.3%. V lost 0 bases and J 6 bases, leaving 14 bases between the germline ends. Germline lookup yields CDR1 MNHEY and CDR2 SVGAGI. The length of the CDR3 is 15 residues. This TCR was sampled from an older woman with acute or convalescent COVID-19. The specimen sequenced was peripheral blood. The chain is built from TRBV6-5 and TRBJ1-2, with D possibly matching TRBD1 (6 bases). CDR3 coding DNA: TGTGCCAGCAGTTACTCGTCGGTGGGGGCTGATGGCTACACCTTC. Its translation is CASSYSSVGADGYTF.